Below, 19 T cell receptor beta chains from the same sample are listed, as sequenced in a study of human T cells and chemical hapten exposure. TCRdb redid the calling of the RACE reads with MiXCR, one entry per CDR3 protein. Here the sample spans nearly 350,000 distinct CDR3 sequences, 5.5% to 8% being singletons. Time point: patch test 1, 2 weeks after DPC sensitization. The treatment: therapeutic diphenylcyclopropenone sensitization with weekly scalp DPC. The specimen comprised whole blood, sampled in connection with sensitization to the hapten diphenylcyclopropenone (DPC). The receptors stem from a woman aged 18-29 years with alopecia areata. Some clones in this sample may be carry-over from other donors' samples.

This clonotype occurred many times. This chain connects TRBV3-1 to TRBJ1-1; D is uncertain. V shed 3 bases and J shed 3 bases, with 8 bases lying between them. The germline CDR1 and CDR2 sequences are LGHDT and YNNKEL (reference sequence). The length of the CDR3 is 13 residues. The CDR3 DNA sequence: TGTGCCAGCAGCCAGCGGGCGGACACTGAAGCTTTCTTT. The encoded protein is CASSQRADTEAFF.

The V and J genes are TRBV5-6 and TRBJ1-6, with 10 bases lining up with TRBD1. Germline V gene lookup returns CDR1 SGHDT and CDR2 YYEEEE. The CDR3 contains 15 residues. V lost 4 bases and J lost 8; bases outside the gene matches: 6. CDR3 in DNA: TGTGCCAGCAGCCCCGCCGGGACAGGGGATTCACCCCTCCACTTT. As protein: CASSPAGTGDSPLHF.

This clonotype was found many times. V is TRBV29-1 and J is TRBJ2-4, with a possible D match to TRBD2 (6 bases). The germline gives CDR1 SQVTM, CDR2 ANQGSEA. This CDR3 contains 13 residues. The V end was cut by 6 bases, the J end by 11 bases, with 20 bases between. The chain's CDR3 is CSVGYDGGRVQYF. In nucleotides, the CDR3 is TGCAGCGTGGGTTATGACGGGGGTCGAGTTCAGTACTTC.

The chain couples TRBV6-1 to TRBJ1-3, with 11 bases matching TRBD1. V gave up 6 bases and J gave up 0 bases; unmatched junction bases: 13. This CDR3 comprises 19 residues. Germline V CDR1 and CDR2: MNHNS, SASEGT. The CDR3 nucleotides read TGTGCCAGCAGGGGGGGACAGGGGGTCCCCTCAAGCTCTGGAAACACCATATATTTT. The encoded protein is CASRGGQGVPSSSGNTIYF.

The rearrangement joins TRBV12-3 or TRBV12-4 to TRBJ1-2, with D hard to call. Trimming pared 3 bases from V and 2 bases from J, leaving 13 bases between. The CDR3 sequence is 15 residues long. In nucleotides, the CDR3 is TGTGCCAGCAGTTTGGGTCCCCAACCCAACTATGGCTACACCTTC. Translated: CASSLGPQPNYGYTF.

This clonotype has at least ten counts. The J gene is TRBJ2-3, the V gene TRBV3-1, with D perhaps assigned TRBD1 or TRBD2 (5 bases each). The V gene lost 1 base and the J gene lost 0 bases, with 5 bases spanning the gap. The V gene's germline CDR1 is LGHDT and CDR2 YNNKEL (reference sequence). This CDR3 has 14 residues. CDR3 amino acids: CASSQGGSTDTQYF. The CDR3 DNA sequence: TGTGCCAGCAGCCAAGGGGGGAGCACAGATACGCAGTATTTT.

The chain joins TRBV7-3 to TRBJ1-1; D gene unclear. The CDR3 sequence is 14 residues long. The germline CDR1 and CDR2 sequences are SGHTA and FQGTGA. V was clipped by 0 bases and J by 5 bases, with 10 bases between them. This chain's CDR3 is CASSLTGGETEAFF. Here the CDR3 DNA reads TGTGCCAGCAGCTTAACTGGAGGCGAAACTGAAGCTTTCTTT. The full variable domain, in which reference TRBV7-3 and TRBJ1-1 provide the parts outside the CDR3, is GAGVSQTPSNKVTEKGKYVELRCDPISGHTALYWYRQSLGQGPEFLIYFQGTGAADDSGLPNDRFFAVRPEGSVSTLKIQRTERGDSAVYLCASSLTGGETEAFFGQGTRLTVV.

This chain joins TRBV14 and TRBJ1-1; 8 bases align to TRBD1. The germline V gene encodes CDR1 SGHDN and CDR2 FVKESK. CDR3 length: 16 amino acids. The V and J ends lost 2 bases and 1 base, in that order; junction bases with no gene match: 6. The CDR3 nucleotides are TGTGCCAGCAGCCAAACGCGGACAGGGAGGAACACTGAAGCTTTCTTT. It translates to CASSQTRTGRNTEAFF.

This clonotype was picked up a small number of times. The chain carries TRBV5-1 and TRBJ2-5; TRBD1 matches 7 bases. The CDR3 is made up of 16 amino acids. Germline V lookup: CDR1 SGHRS, CDR2 YFSETQ. V shed 9 bases and J 3 bases; nucleotides not matched to a gene: 17. This chain's CDR3 is CATKGTVATGKETQYF. CDR3 in DNA: TGCGCCACCAAAGGGACAGTCGCAACTGGAAAAGAGACCCAGTACTTC.

This chain joins TRBV5-1 and TRBJ2-3; TRBD1 might be the D (5 bases). Trimming stripped 4 bases from V and 0 bases from J, with 21 bases between. Looked up from germline, CDR1 is SGHRS and CDR2 is YFSETQ. The CDR3 contains 18 residues. For the CDR3, the DNA is TGCGCCAGCAGCCCTGATCTTGGTGAAGGGGCGAGCACAGATACGCAGTATTTT. This encodes CASSPDLGEGASTDTQYF.

This clonotype turned up a few times. The J gene is TRBJ2-7, the V gene TRBV10-3, with TRBD1 matching over 10 bases. Trimming at V came to 2 bases and at J to 3 bases, leaving 4 bases not matched to a gene. The length of the CDR3 is 15 residues. In germline, CDR1 is ENHRY, CDR2 SYGVKD. CDR3 in DNA: TGTGCCATCAGTGAGGACAGGGGGCCAGGCTACGAGCAGTACTTC. It translates to CAISEDRGPGYEQYF.

There are many counts of this clonotype. The chain links TRBV2 to TRBJ2-3; 13 nucleotides line up with TRBD2. The V segment lost 2 bases and the J segment 4 bases; nucleotides outside the gene matches: 3. Germline V lookup: CDR1 SNHLY, CDR2 FYNNEI. The CDR3 has 16 residues. The CDR3 nucleotides read TGTGCCAGCAGTGAACGGACTAGCGGGGGCGCAGATACGCAGTATTTT. Protein product: CASSERTSGGADTQYF.

This clonotype has a handful of counts. The V call is TRBV5-1, the J call TRBJ1-1; 7 nucleotides align to TRBD1. CDR1 is SGHRS and CDR2 is YFSETQ in the germline V gene. CDR3 size: 13 residues. V lost 0 bases and J lost 10; bases outside the gene matches: 6. CDR3 in amino acids: CASSLGDSGGAFF. DNA for the CDR3: TGCGCCAGCAGCTTGGGGGACAGCGGGGGAGCTTTCTTT.

The chain links TRBV6-6 to TRBJ1-2; D unresolved. V lost 0 bases, J lost 0 bases, and 11 bases lay in between. The V gene's germline CDR1 is MNHNY and CDR2 SVGAGI (reference sequence). The CDR3 is 16 amino acids. The CDR3 protein is CASSYSLTGPNYGYTF. The CDR3 coding sequence is TGTGCCAGCAGTTACTCGTTAACCGGGCCTAACTATGGCTACACCTTC.

In its sample, this clonotype was seen many times. The V call is TRBV7-2, the J call TRBJ1-5; no firm D call. V lost 1 base and J lost 0, with 10 bases in between. The CDR3 contains 16 residues. Germline V gene lookup returns CDR1 SGHTA and CDR2 FQGNSA. Written as DNA, the CDR3 is TGTGCCAGCAGCTTAGTCCCCAGCGATAGCAATCAGCCCCAGCATTTT. This gives the protein CASSLVPSDSNQPQHF.

In this sample, this clonotype turned up a few times. The chain joins TRBV12-5 to TRBJ1-4; D possibly corresponds to TRBD1 (5 bases). Trimming left V 5 bases short and J 5 bases short, with 9 bases between. CDR3 length: 13 amino acids. Germline V lookup: CDR1 LGHNT, CDR2 FRNRAP. The CDR3 DNA is TGTGCTAGTGGTCGGGACGTAAATGAAAAACTGTTTTTT. It specifies CASGRDVNEKLFF.

This clonotype showed up many times. The V and J genes are TRBV27 and TRBJ1-1; a possible D gene is TRBD1 (6 bases). Trimming pared 6 bases from V and 7 bases from J, leaving 15 bases between. Germline CDR1 is MNHEY and CDR2 is SMNVEV (reference sequence). The CDR3 length is 13 residues. The CDR3 coding sequence is TGTGCCAGCAGCTCCCGGGGGCAGGGTGAAGCTTTCTTT. Its protein product is CASSSRGQGEAFF.

There are a few counts of this clonotype. This chain links TRBV20-1 with TRBJ2-4; weak D call: TRBD2 (5 bases). The CDR3 totals 14 residues. Germline CDR1 reads DFQATT; CDR2 reads SNEGSKA (reference sequence). The V gene lost 0 bases and the J gene lost 8 bases, with 14 bases spanning the gap. The CDR3 coding sequence is TGCAGTGCTAGAGATCGTGTGAGGGTAGACATTCAGTACTTC. It translates to CSARDRVRVDIQYF.

This clonotype turned up a few times. This chain uses TRBV6-5 with TRBJ1-2; 7 bases align to TRBD1. V gave up 5 bases and J gave up 2 bases; unmatched junction bases: 8. The germline V gene has CDR1 MNHEY and CDR2 SVGAGI. The length of the CDR3 is 15 residues. CDR3 amino acids: CASSRTGAGNYGYTF. The CDR3 region has the DNA TGTGCCAGCAGTCGCACAGGGGCGGGGAACTATGGCTACACCTTC.